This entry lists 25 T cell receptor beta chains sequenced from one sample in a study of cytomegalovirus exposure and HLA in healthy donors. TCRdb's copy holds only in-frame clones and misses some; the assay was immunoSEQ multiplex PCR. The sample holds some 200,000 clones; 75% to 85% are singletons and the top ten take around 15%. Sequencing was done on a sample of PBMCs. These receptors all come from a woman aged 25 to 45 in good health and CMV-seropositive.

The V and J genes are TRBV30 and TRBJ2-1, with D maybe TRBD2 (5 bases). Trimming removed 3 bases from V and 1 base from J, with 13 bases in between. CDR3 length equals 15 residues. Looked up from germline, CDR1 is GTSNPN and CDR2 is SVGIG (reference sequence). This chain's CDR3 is CAWRKVGGSYNEQFF. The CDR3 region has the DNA TGTGCCTGGAGAAAGGTCGGCGGGTCCTACAATGAGCAGTTCTTC.

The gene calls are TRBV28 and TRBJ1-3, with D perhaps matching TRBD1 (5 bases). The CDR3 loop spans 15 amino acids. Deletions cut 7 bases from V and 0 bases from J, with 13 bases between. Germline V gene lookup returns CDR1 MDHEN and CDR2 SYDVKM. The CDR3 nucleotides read TGTGCCAGCATCGACCTAGGGGACTCTGGAAACACCATATATTTT. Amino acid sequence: CASIDLGDSGNTIYF. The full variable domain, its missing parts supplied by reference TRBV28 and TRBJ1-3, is DVKVTQSSRYLVKRTGEKVFLECVQDMDHENMFWYRQDPGLGLRLIYFSYDVKMKEKGDIPEGYSVSREKKERFSLILESASTNQTSMYLCASIDLGDSGNTIYFGEGSWLTVV.

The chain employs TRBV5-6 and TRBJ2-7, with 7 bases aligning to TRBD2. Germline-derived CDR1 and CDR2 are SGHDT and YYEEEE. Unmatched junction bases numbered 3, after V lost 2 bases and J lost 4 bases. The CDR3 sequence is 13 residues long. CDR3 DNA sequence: TGTGCCAGCAGCTTCAGTAGCGGGTACGAGCAGTACTTC. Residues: CASSFSSGYEQYF.

In DNA form, the CDR3 reads TGTGCCAGCAGCACCCTCGACTCCGGGACAGGGAACGAAAAACTGTTTTTT. Residues: CASSTLDSGTGNEKLFF. This chain joins TRBV7-9 and TRBJ1-4; 9 bases are a match to TRBD1. Germline lookup yields CDR1 SEHNR and CDR2 FQNEAQ (reference sequence). The CDR3 covers 17 residues. The trim removed 5 bases at V and 8 bases at J, leaving 15 bases unmatched.

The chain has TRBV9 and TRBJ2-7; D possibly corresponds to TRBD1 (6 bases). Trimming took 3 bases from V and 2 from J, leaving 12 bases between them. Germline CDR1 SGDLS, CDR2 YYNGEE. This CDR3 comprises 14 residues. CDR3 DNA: TGTGCCAGCAGCGCCCGGCAGGGGCCCTACGAGCAGTACTTC. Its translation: CASSARQGPYEQYF.

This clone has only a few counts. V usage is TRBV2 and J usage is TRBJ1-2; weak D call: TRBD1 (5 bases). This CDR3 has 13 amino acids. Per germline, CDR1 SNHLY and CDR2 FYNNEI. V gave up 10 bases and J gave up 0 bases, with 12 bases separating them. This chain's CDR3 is CAIARQPNYGYTF. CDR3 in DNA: TGTGCCATCGCTAGACAGCCTAACTATGGCTACACCTTC.

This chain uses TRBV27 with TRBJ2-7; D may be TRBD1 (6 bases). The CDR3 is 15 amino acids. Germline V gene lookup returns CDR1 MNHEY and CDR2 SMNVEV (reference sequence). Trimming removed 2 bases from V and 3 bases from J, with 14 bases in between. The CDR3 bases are TGTGCCAGCAGTTTAAACAGGGACCGCCTCTACGAGCAGTACTTC. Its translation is CASSLNRDRLYEQYF.

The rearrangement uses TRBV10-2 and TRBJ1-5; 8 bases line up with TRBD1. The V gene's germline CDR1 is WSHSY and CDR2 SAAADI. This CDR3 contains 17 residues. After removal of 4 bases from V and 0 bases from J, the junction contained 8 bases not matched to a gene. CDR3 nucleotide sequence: TGCGCCAGCAGTGCCGGGACAGGTTCGAATAGCAATCAGCCCCAGCATTTT. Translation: CASSAGTGSNSNQPQHF.

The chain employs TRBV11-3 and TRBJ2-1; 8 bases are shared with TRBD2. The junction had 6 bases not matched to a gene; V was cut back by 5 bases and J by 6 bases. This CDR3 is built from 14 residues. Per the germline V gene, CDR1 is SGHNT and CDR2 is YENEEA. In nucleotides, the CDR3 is TGTGCCAGCAGCCCGGGACTAGGGGTCAATGAGCAGTTCTTC. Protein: CASSPGLGVNEQFF. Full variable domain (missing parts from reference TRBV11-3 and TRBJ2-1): EAGVVQSPRYKIIEKKQPVAFWCNPISGHNTLYWYLQNLGQGPELLIRYENEEAVDDSQLPKDRFSAERLKGVDSTLKIQPAELGDSAVYLCASSPGLGVNEQFFGPGTRLTVL.

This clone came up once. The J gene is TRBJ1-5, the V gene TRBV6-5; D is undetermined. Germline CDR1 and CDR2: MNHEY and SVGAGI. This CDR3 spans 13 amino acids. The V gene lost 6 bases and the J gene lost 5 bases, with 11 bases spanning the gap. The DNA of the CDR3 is TGTGCCAGCAGCCCGAACACCGATCAGCCCCAGCATTTT. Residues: CASSPNTDQPQHF.

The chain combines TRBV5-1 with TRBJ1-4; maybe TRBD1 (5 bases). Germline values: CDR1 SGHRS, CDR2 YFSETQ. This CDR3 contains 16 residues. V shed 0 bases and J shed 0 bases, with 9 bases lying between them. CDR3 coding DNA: TGCGCCAGCAGCTTGGATGGGGCCGCAACTAATGAAAAACTGTTTTTT. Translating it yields CASSLDGAATNEKLFF. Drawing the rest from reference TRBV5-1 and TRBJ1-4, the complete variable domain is KAGVTQTPRYLIKTRGQQVTLSCSPISGHRSVSWYQQTPGQGLQFLFEYFSETQRNKGNFPGRFSGRQFSNSRSEMNVSTLELGDSALYLCASSLDGAATNEKLFFGSGTQLSVL.

The CDR3 loop is CASRAGDSYEQYF. Here the CDR3 DNA reads TGTGCCAGCAGGGCAGGGGACTCCTACGAGCAGTACTTC. This chain connects TRBV25-1 to TRBJ2-7, with D possibly matching TRBD1 (6 bases). There are 13 residues in the CDR3. Trimming stripped 6 bases from V and 0 bases from J, with 9 bases between. Per germline, CDR1 MGHDK and CDR2 SYGVNS.

CDR3 loop: CASSYSPYEQYF. The CDR3 bases are TGTGCCAGCAGTTACAGCCCCTACGAGCAGTACTTC. The chain is built from TRBV2 and TRBJ2-7; D uncertain. This CDR3 is 12 amino acids long. CDR1 is SNHLY and CDR2 is FYNNEI in the germline V gene. Trimming took 5 bases from V and 2 from J, leaving 7 bases between them.

CDR3 DNA: TGTGCCTGGGCCCGCGATAGCAATCAGCCCCAGCATTTT. It codes for CAWARDSNQPQHF. The chain carries TRBV30 and TRBJ1-5; no reliable D call. With 5 bases removed from V and 0 bases from J, the gap between germline ends came to 8 bases. From germline, CDR1 is GTSNPN and CDR2 SVGIG (reference sequence). CDR3 length: 13 residues.

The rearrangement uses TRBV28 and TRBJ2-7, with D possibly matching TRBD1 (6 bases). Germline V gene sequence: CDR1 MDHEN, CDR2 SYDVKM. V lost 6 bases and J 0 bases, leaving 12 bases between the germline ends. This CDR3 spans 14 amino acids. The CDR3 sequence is CASSVQGFSYEQYF. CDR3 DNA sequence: TGTGCCAGCAGCGTGCAGGGGTTCTCCTACGAGCAGTACTTC. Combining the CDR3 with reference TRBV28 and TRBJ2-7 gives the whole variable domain DVKVTQSSRYLVKRTGEKVFLECVQDMDHENMFWYRQDPGLGLRLIYFSYDVKMKEKGDIPEGYSVSREKKERFSLILESASTNQTSMYLCASSVQGFSYEQYFGPGTRLTVT.

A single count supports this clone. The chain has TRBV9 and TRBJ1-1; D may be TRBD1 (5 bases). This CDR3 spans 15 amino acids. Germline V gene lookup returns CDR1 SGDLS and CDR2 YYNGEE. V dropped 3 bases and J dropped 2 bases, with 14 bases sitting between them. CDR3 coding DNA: TGTGCCAGCAGCGCCCGAGGACACCCAAACACTGAAGCTTTCTTT. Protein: CASSARGHPNTEAFF.

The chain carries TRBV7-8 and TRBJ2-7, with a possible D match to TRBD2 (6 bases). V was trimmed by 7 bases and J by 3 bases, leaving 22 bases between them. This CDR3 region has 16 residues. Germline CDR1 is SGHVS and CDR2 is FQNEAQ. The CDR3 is CASNNFGQGGNYEQYF. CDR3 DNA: TGTGCCAGCAACAATTTCGGGCAGGGAGGTAACTACGAGCAGTACTTC.

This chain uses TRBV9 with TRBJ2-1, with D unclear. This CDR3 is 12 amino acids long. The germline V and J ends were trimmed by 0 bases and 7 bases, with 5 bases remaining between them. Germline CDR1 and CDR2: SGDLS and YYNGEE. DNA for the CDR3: TGTGCCAGCAGCGTAGAGCTAAATGAGCAGTTCTTC. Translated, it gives CASSVELNEQFF.

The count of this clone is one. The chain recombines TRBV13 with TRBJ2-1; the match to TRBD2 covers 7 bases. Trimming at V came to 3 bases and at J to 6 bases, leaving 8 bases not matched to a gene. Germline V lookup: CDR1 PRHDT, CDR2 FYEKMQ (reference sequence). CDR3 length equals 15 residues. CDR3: CASSFGWDYINEQFF. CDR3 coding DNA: TGTGCCAGCAGCTTTGGCTGGGACTACATCAATGAGCAGTTCTTC. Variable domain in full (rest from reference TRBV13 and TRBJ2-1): AAGVIQSPRHLIKEKRETATLKCYPIPRHDTVYWYQQGPGQDPQFLISFYEKMQSDKGSIPDRFSAQQFSDYHSELNMSSLELGDSALYFCASSFGWDYINEQFFGPGTRLTVL.

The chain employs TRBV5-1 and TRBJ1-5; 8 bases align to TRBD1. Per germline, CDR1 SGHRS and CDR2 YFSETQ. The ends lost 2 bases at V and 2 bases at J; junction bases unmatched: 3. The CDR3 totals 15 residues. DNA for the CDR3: TGCGCCAGCAGCTTCGAGGGACAGGGCAATCAGCCCCAGCATTTT. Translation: CASSFEGQGNQPQHF.

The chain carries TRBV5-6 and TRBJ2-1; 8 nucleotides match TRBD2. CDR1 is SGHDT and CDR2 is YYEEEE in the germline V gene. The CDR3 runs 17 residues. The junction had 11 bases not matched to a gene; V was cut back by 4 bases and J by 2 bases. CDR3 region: CASSLLAAEGTYNEQFF. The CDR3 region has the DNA TGTGCCAGCAGCCTACTAGCGGCAGAGGGAACCTACAATGAGCAGTTCTTC.

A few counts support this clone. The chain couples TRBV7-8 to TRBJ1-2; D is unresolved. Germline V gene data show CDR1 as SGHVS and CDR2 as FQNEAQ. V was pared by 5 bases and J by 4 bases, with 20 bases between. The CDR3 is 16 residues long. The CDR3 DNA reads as TGTGCCAGCAGCCTAGTCTATAGCACCGAGCCCTATGGCTACACCTTC. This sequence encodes CASSLVYSTEPYGYTF.

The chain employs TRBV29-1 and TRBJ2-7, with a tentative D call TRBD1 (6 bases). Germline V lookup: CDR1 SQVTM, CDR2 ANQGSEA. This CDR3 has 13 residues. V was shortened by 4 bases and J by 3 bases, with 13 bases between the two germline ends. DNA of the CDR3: TGCAGCGTTGTGGACGGACAGTTCTACGAGCAGTACTTC. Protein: CSVVDGQFYEQYF.

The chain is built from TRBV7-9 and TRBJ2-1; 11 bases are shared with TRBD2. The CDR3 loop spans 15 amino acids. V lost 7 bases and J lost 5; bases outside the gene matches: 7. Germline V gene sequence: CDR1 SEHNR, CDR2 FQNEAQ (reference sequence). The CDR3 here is CASTPLAGGHNEQFF. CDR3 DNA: TGTGCCAGCACCCCCCTAGCGGGAGGACACAATGAGCAGTTCTTC.

The CDR3 DNA reads as TGCGCCAGCAGCCACCTTCGGGGGAACACTGAAGCTTTCTTT. Residues: CASSHLRGNTEAFF. The rearrangement joins TRBV5-1 to TRBJ1-1; D remains unclear. The CDR3 extends over 14 amino acids. V was shortened by 4 bases and J by 1 base, with 11 bases between the two germline ends. Per the germline V gene, CDR1 is SGHRS and CDR2 is YFSETQ.